Following are 5 T cell receptor beta chains from one sample sequenced in a study of CD8 T cells in ankylosing spondylitis. Using its own MiXCR run on the 5' RACE reads, TCRdb lists one record per CDR3 protein. Of some 250,000 distinct CDR3 sequences in the sample, approximately 11% were seen once. Specimen: blood, either unsorted or a sorted T cell fraction (not recorded which). These receptors all stem from a male donor with ankylosing spondylitis or in good health (not recorded which).

In nucleotides, the CDR3 is TGTGCCAGCAGTTTATCTTCGGGACTTATTCCAGATACGCAGTATTTT. It yields the protein CASSLSSGLIPDTQYF. The chain links TRBV27 to TRBJ2-3, with a tentative D call TRBD2 (6 bases). The germline CDR1 and CDR2 sequences are MNHEY and SMNVEV (reference sequence). The CDR3 totals 16 residues. The V and J ends lost 0 bases and 4 bases respectively, with 14 bases between them.

This clonotype was seen ten or more times. V gene TRBV15 combines with J gene TRBJ2-2; perhaps TRBD1 as D (6 bases). Between the trimmed V and J ends, which lost 4 bases and 1 base, there was a span of 10 bases. CDR3 size: 15 residues. CDR1 and CDR2 (germline): LNHNV, YYDKDF (reference sequence). DNA of the CDR3: TGTGCCACCAGCAACAGGACAGAGAACACCGGGGAGCTGTTTTTT. It specifies CATSNRTENTGELFF.

There are a few counts of this clonotype. The chain employs TRBV7-9 and TRBJ2-1; perhaps TRBD2 as D (6 bases). Germline lookup yields CDR1 SEHNR and CDR2 FQNEAQ (reference sequence). The CDR3 spans 17 residues. V dropped 2 bases and J dropped 8 bases, with 22 bases sitting between them. CDR3 residues: CASSLSSPGLFLDEQFF. DNA of the CDR3: TGTGCCAGCAGCTTAAGTTCCCCGGGACTCTTCCTTGATGAGCAGTTCTTC.

V and J are TRBV5-5 and TRBJ2-7; D possibly corresponds to TRBD1 (6 bases). Trimming stripped 5 bases from V and 2 bases from J, with 17 bases between. The germline V gene encodes CDR1 SGHKS and CDR2 YYEKEE (reference sequence). CDR3 length equals 15 residues. This CDR3 reads CASRGDTKNPYEQYF. The DNA for the CDR3 is TGTGCCAGCAGAGGGGACACAAAAAACCCCTACGAGCAGTACTTC.

This clonotype was observed at least ten times. The CDR3, as DNA: TGCGCCAGCAGCTTGTCTAGCGGGATCTACAATGAGCAGTTCTTC. Its protein product is CASSLSSGIYNEQFF. The V gene is TRBV5-1, the J gene TRBJ2-1; 9 bases line up with TRBD2. The CDR3 contains 15 residues. Germline trimming cut 1 base from V and 3 bases from J; bases unmatched to any gene: 2. Germline CDR1 SGHRS, CDR2 YFSETQ.